The TCR beta chain described here comes from a study of blood T cell repertoires in COVID-19 (dated by TCRdb to the early 2020s). Regarding the study in general: The collaborator samples originated in the United States, Italy and Spain and spanned the acute and convalescent phases of COVID-19. The material from the prospective study consisted of cDNA or gDNA derived from T cells, B-cell-depleted T cells, or PBMCs. Subjects who had been exposed to COVID-19, were actively infected with it, or had recovered from it provided the deeply sampled blood TCRbeta repertoires that made up the dataset. The repertoires were released in a freely available public database meant as a resource for research on the immune response to SARS-CoV-2. Samples came from the ongoing ImmuneRACE study (first 160 participants) plus 1,254 subjects from 6 global collaborators. The sample metadata nearly always contained a de-identified subject ID, COVID-19 status, age in years and sex. HLA class I and class II types, where available, came from metadata supplied by the sample provider rather than from assay-based typing.

For this clone: Its antigen has not been determined. Nothing much larger sits one base from this clone, and base qualities are not available.

What the authors observed across the whole study: The amount of clinical and demographic metadata varied by source and participant and was provided uncurated.

Participants in the prospective study were enrolled through a virtual design, were aged roughly 18 to 100 years, and lived in roughly 24 United States geographic areas. Cohort assignment in the prospective study relied on participant-reported clinical history from a screening survey and a study questionnaire. Recovered participants in ImmuneRACE Cohort 3 were defined by two consecutive negative NP/OP PCR tests, clearance by a healthcare professional, or resolution of symptoms. In the prospective study, mobile phlebotomists collected whole blood, serum and a nasopharyngeal or oropharyngeal swab from each participant. Prospective study participants could optionally give additional blood draws and questionnaires over an approximately 2-month period. Before DNA extraction, blood samples from the prospective study were shipped at room temperature or frozen. The immunoSEQ Assay, a bias-controlled multiplex PCR, was used to amplify TCRbeta CDR3 regions from genomic DNA. The authors' pipeline ran thus. The number of nucleated cells in each sample was estimated from the amplification of reference gene primers within the assay. Sequence reads were collapsed and filtered to measure the absolute abundance of every unique TCRbeta CDR3 rearrangement. For each sample, productive Simpson clonality was calculated as the square root of Simpson's diversity index across productive rearrangements. This immuneACCESS table, as held by TCRdb, lists in-frame sequences with V and J called but not all clones. Of the missing ones, under half trace to an unresolved V gene in checked studies; the others have no known cause. The V and J calls and clone size were taken over from that table, and D and trimming were inferred from the DNA. The sample yields more than 300,000 clones; 80% to 85% were counted once. About 5.4% of the sample comes from the top ten.

This TCR was sampled from a woman aged 50 to 60 who had recovered from COVID-19. Sequencing used PBMCs or T cells enriched from blood (not recorded which).

The nucleotide sequence reads TGTGCCAGCATTCGGACAGGGACACCCGAGTCCGGGGAGCTGTTTTTT. This sequence encodes CASIRTGTPESGELFF. The chain uses TRBV28 and TRBJ2-2; 8 bases in the junction line up with TRBD1. Based on the germline V gene, the CDR1 and CDR2 sequences are MDHEN and SYDVKM. Counted from cysteine to phenylalanine, this CDR3 has 16 amino acids. Just the 48-base CDR3 DNA is kept, in frame starting at base 1. V and J are trimmed by 7 bases and 6 bases, and the gene matches miss 13 bases of the junction.